The 23 T cell receptor beta chains presented below share a single source sample, sequenced in a study of blood T cell repertoires in COVID-19. The repertoire was sequenced with immunoSEQ multiplex PCR; TCRdb's copy has only in-frame clones and lacks some. The table has a few hundred thousand clones, around 84% seen once; the top ten hold roughly 3.7%. The sequenced sample was peripheral blood. These TCRs come from a woman in her late teens or twenties with acute or convalescent COVID-19.

This clone was observed once. The J gene is TRBJ1-3, the V gene TRBV9, with D perhaps matching TRBD1 (6 bases). Germline-derived CDR1 and CDR2 are SGDLS and YYNGEE. V lost 0 bases and J 7 bases, leaving 14 bases between the germline ends. The CDR3 is 15 amino acids. CDR3 DNA: TGTGCCAGCAGCGTAGTGGACCACAGGGCGAACACCATATATTTT. Its protein product is CASSVVDHRANTIYF.

The rearrangement uses TRBV18 and TRBJ1-1; a possible D gene is TRBD1 (5 bases). Germline V lookup: CDR1 KGHSH, CDR2 LQKENI. Between the trimmed V and J ends, which lost 0 bases and 7 bases, there was a span of 9 bases. The CDR3 is 13 residues long. CDR3 sequence (DNA): TGTGCCAGCTCACCACCAGGGGCGAGTGAAGCTTTCTTT. This encodes CASSPPGASEAFF.

The V call is TRBV6-6, the J call TRBJ1-1, with D perhaps matching TRBD1 (6 bases). Germline loops: CDR1 MNHNY, CDR2 SVGAGI (reference sequence). This CDR3 is built from 14 residues. Trimming removed 5 bases at V and 1 base at J, with 11 bases between. Here the CDR3 reads CASSPRGENTEAFF. In DNA, the CDR3 is TGTGCCAGCAGTCCCAGGGGCGAGAACACTGAAGCTTTCTTT.

This clone came up once. V gene TRBV12-3 or TRBV12-4 combines with J gene TRBJ1-1; D is unresolved. V was cut by 6 bases and J by 3 bases, with 5 bases left in between. The CDR3 has 11 residues. The CDR3 loop reads CASSYYTEAFF. CDR3 coding DNA: TGTGCCAGCAGCTATTACACTGAAGCTTTCTTT.

In this sample, this clone turned up a few times. The chain carries TRBV24-1 and TRBJ2-2; D is unclear. This CDR3 contains 15 residues. Germline CDR1 KGHDR, CDR2 SFDVKD. V dropped 4 bases and J dropped 2 bases, with 10 bases sitting between them. Here the CDR3 reads CATSDRELNTGELFF. The CDR3 DNA sequence: TGTGCCACCAGTGACCGCGAGCTTAACACCGGGGAGCTGTTTTTT.

The chain carries TRBV29-1 and TRBJ1-2; 9 bases match TRBD1. CDR1 SQVTM and CDR2 ANQGSEA come from the germline V gene. V trimming: 4 bases; J trimming: 5 bases; junction bases outside the gene matches: 5. CDR3 length: 13 amino acids. CDR3 sequence (DNA): TGCAGCGTTGTGTCGGGACAGGGTTATGGCTACACCTTC. Protein sequence: CSVVSGQGYGYTF.

The V gene is TRBV10-3, the J gene TRBJ1-1; D remains unclear. V dropped 2 bases and J dropped 6 bases, with 7 bases sitting between them. The CDR3 has 12 residues. Germline V gene data show CDR1 as ENHRY and CDR2 as SYGVKD. In nucleotides, the CDR3 is TGTGCCATCAGTGAGACAGCTTCTGAAGCTTTCTTT. Protein sequence: CAISETASEAFF.

The chain carries TRBV30 and TRBJ2-7, with D possibly being TRBD1 (5 bases). Germline loops: CDR1 GTSNPN, CDR2 SVGIG (reference sequence). Trimming took 1 base from V and 3 from J, leaving 13 bases between them. This CDR3 region has 14 residues. The CDR3 DNA reads as TGTGCCTGGAGTGACGCCGGACACCTCTACGAGCAGTACTTC. Its translation: CAWSDAGHLYEQYF.

The rearrangement uses TRBV29-1 and TRBJ1-2; D unresolved. With 6 bases removed from V and 6 bases from J, the gap between germline ends came to 17 bases. The CDR3 totals 13 residues. The germline CDR1 and CDR2 sequences are SQVTM and ANQGSEA. CDR3 DNA: TGCAGCGTGGAGGCCCTTCTGGAGAATGGCTACACCTTC. This gives the protein CSVEALLENGYTF.

This clone was counted a few times. This chain links TRBV13 with TRBJ2-3, with TRBD2 matching 9 bases. CDR1 is PRHDT, CDR2 FYEKMQ, per germline (reference sequence). CDR3 length: 17 residues. V shed 1 base and J 4 bases; nucleotides not matched to a gene: 9. This CDR3 reads CASSLAVGLAIPDTQYF. The CDR3 coding sequence is TGTGCCAGCAGCTTAGCCGTGGGACTAGCAATCCCAGATACGCAGTATTTT.

V is TRBV6-1 and J is TRBJ2-7, with 12 bases that match TRBD1. The CDR3 is 16 residues long. Germline-derived CDR1 and CDR2 are MNHNS and SASEGT. V lost 3 bases and J lost 5; bases outside the gene matches: 8. Here the CDR3 reads CASSEDSGTGGHEQYF. CDR3 coding DNA: TGTGCCAGCAGTGAGGACTCCGGGACAGGGGGCCACGAGCAGTACTTC.

The V and J genes are TRBV27 and TRBJ2-6; maybe TRBD2 (5 bases). CDR1 and CDR2 (germline): MNHEY, SMNVEV (reference sequence). The CDR3 totals 15 residues. V lost 3 bases to trimming and J lost 2 bases, with 8 bases between them. The CDR3 DNA reads TGTGCCAGCAGTTTTAACGGGGCTGGGGCCAACGTCCTGACTTTC. Its protein is CASSFNGAGANVLTF.

This chain links TRBV28 with TRBJ2-2; 8 nucleotides align to TRBD1. V was pared by 6 bases and J by 6 bases, with 9 bases of the junction left unmatched. The CDR3 length is 15 residues. The V gene's germline CDR1 is MDHEN and CDR2 SYDVKM. CDR3 nucleotides: TGTGCCAGCAGCCGGAGGACAGGGAAGCCCGGGGAGCTGTTTTTT. It is translated as CASSRRTGKPGELFF. Full variable domain (missing parts from reference TRBV28 and TRBJ2-2): DVKVTQSSRYLVKRTGEKVFLECVQDMDHENMFWYRQDPGLGLRLIYFSYDVKMKEKGDIPEGYSVSREKKERFSLILESASTNQTSMYLCASSRRTGKPGELFFGEGSRLTVL.

Only a few counts were recorded for this clone. The chain has TRBV24-1 and TRBJ2-2; possible D gene TRBD2, 6 bases. The germline V and J ends were trimmed by 3 bases and 3 bases, with 10 bases remaining between them. The CDR3 covers 15 residues. CDR1 and CDR2 from the germline V gene are KGHDR and SFDVKD. Here the CDR3 reads CATSDPQRDTGELFF. The CDR3 DNA is TGTGCCACCAGTGATCCCCAGCGGGACACCGGGGAGCTGTTTTTT.

This clone was counted ten times or more. The chain employs TRBV25-1 and TRBJ1-6, with a weak D call TRBD1 (5 bases). V dropped 4 bases and J dropped 7 bases, with 11 bases sitting between them. The germline CDR1 and CDR2 sequences are MGHDK and SYGVNS. CDR3 size: 14 residues. CDR3 nucleotide sequence: TGTGCCAGCAGTGTAGGACAATACAATTCACCCCTCCACTTT. It encodes CASSVGQYNSPLHF. Combining the CDR3 with reference TRBV25-1 and TRBJ1-6 gives the whole variable domain EADIYQTPRYLVIGTGKKITLECSQTMGHDKMYWYQQDPGMELHLIHYSYGVNSTEKGDLSSESTVSRIRTEHFPLTLESARPSHTSQYLCASSVGQYNSPLHFGNGTRLTVT.

V usage is TRBV19 and J usage is TRBJ1-4; D is unresolved. Trimming left V 6 bases short and J 8 bases short, with 10 bases between. Germline lookup yields CDR1 LNHDA and CDR2 SQIVND (reference sequence). The CDR3 is 12 residues long. The CDR3 DNA follows: TGTGCCAGTAGCCCTGCGGGGGAAAAACTGTTTTTT. Its protein product is CASSPAGEKLFF. Based on the CDR3 plus reference TRBV19 and TRBJ1-4, the full variable domain is DGGITQSPKYLFRKEGQNVTLSCEQNLNHDAMYWYRQDPGQGLRLIYYSQIVNDFQKGDIAEGYSVSREKKESFPLTVTSAQKNPTAFYLCASSPAGEKLFFGSGTQLSVL.

The genes are TRBV6-5 and TRBJ2-7; 10 bases line up with TRBD2. The CDR3 loop spans 15 amino acids. Germline V CDR1 and CDR2: MNHEY, SVGAGI. Unmatched junction bases numbered 3, after V lost 0 bases and J lost 4 bases. The CDR3 DNA follows: TGTGCCAGCAGTTACTCTGGGACTAGCGTATACGAGCAGTACTTC. It translates to CASSYSGTSVYEQYF.

This clone was observed many times. V and J are TRBV7-8 and TRBJ1-5, with D unresolved. The CDR3 has 16 residues. The V end was cut by 2 bases, the J end by 6 bases, with 17 bases between. Per germline, CDR1 SGHVS and CDR2 FQNEAQ. In nucleotides, the CDR3 is TGTGCCAGCAGCTTAACTGCCAGGATGGTGGGTCAGCCCCAGCATTTT. Residues: CASSLTARMVGQPQHF.

This rearrangement joins TRBV7-9 to TRBJ1-6; 8 positions match TRBD1. The CDR3 is 15 amino acids. The V gene's germline CDR1 is SEHNR and CDR2 FQNEAQ (reference sequence). V trimming: 5 bases; J trimming: 7 bases; junction bases outside the gene matches: 7. The CDR3 spells CASSRPGTGNSPLHF. The CDR3 DNA follows: TGTGCCAGCAGCCGACCCGGGACAGGCAATTCACCCCTCCACTTT.

J is TRBJ2-5 and V is TRBV15, with D perhaps matching TRBD1 (6 bases). V was clipped by 0 bases and J by 5 bases, with 16 bases between them. There are 16 residues in the CDR3. Germline V gene data show CDR1 as LNHNV and CDR2 as YYDKDF (reference sequence). DNA of the CDR3: TGTGCCACCAGCAGAGACGATAACAGGGCGGAGGAGACCCAGTACTTC. Translation gives CATSRDDNRAEETQYF.

This clone was recorded once. This chain links TRBV27 with TRBJ1-6; tentative D call: TRBD1 (6 bases). Germline assignment: CDR1 MNHEY and CDR2 SMNVEV (reference sequence). V shed 5 bases and J shed 8 bases, with 10 bases lying between them. The CDR3 is 13 residues long. This CDR3 is CASSLNRDSPLHF. The CDR3 region has the DNA TGTGCCAGCAGTCTAAACAGGGATTCACCCCTCCACTTT.

The chain couples TRBV15 to TRBJ2-3; 11 positions match TRBD1. This CDR3 region has 15 residues. Germline V gives CDR1 LNHNV, CDR2 YYDKDF (reference sequence). V lost 3 bases and J lost 5; bases outside the gene matches: 4. This CDR3 reads CATSSSGQGVDTQYF. The CDR3 nucleotides read TGTGCCACCAGCAGCTCGGGACAGGGGGTAGATACGCAGTATTTT.

This clone was picked up a small number of times. The chain has TRBV5-8 and TRBJ1-1; 8 nucleotides align to TRBD1. The CDR3 has 16 residues. Germline V CDR1 and CDR2: SGHTS, YDEGEE. V gave up 5 bases and J gave up 1 base; unmatched junction bases: 10. The CDR3 sequence is CASRSRQGLGNTEAFF. CDR3 nucleotide sequence: TGTGCCAGCAGATCTAGACAGGGGCTAGGGAACACTGAAGCTTTCTTT.